The present TCR beta chain was sequenced within a study of T cells after yellow fever vaccination. A process of 5'RACE template switching, which added a universal primer site and UMIs, was used to make TCR cDNA. TCRdb redid the calling of the 5' RACE reads with MiXCR, one entry per CDR3 protein. The sample comprises over 250,000 distinct CDR3 sequences, over 4% of which are singletons, and around 25% rests with the top ten. This clonotype was seen only a few times. Material: PBMCs, obtained 5 days after the yellow fever booster vaccination. The source is a man aged 18 to 30 who received the YFV17D yellow fever vaccine.

This CDR3 reads CASSPRDGSYEQYF. Here the CDR3 DNA reads TGTGCCAGCAGCCCTCGGGACGGATCCTACGAGCAGTACTTC. The V call is TRBV7-6, the J call TRBJ2-7; D is tentatively TRBD1 or TRBD2 (5 bases each). The V and J ends lost 5 bases and 1 base respectively, with 12 bases between them. The CDR3 consists of 14 residues. Germline CDR1 SGHVS, CDR2 FNYEAQ.